Presented here are 32 T cell receptor beta chains from one specimen sequenced in a study of T cell responses to AZD1222 COVID-19 vaccine. Profiling relied on immunoSEQ multiplex PCR, and the TCRdb table lists in-frame clones only, not all of them. The sample has 150,000 or so clones; 90% to 95% are singletons. The input for sequencing was peripheral blood, taken on day 0 of AZD1222 vaccination. The receptors here all came from an adult in good health.

This chain uses TRBV7-8 with TRBJ1-2; D is undetermined. Germline CDR1 reads SGHVS; CDR2 reads FQNEAQ. The CDR3 length is 14 residues. Trimming took off 1 base at V and 3 bases at J, with 9 bases between the two ends. The CDR3 DNA follows: TGTGCCAGCAGCTTAGGGAGCCGATACTATGGCTACACCTTC. Amino acids: CASSLGSRYYGYTF.

The chain is built from TRBV28 and TRBJ1-3, with TRBD1 as a possible D gene (6 bases). Trimming shortened V by 4 bases and J by 0 bases, and 10 bases separated the two germline ends. This CDR3 region has 15 residues. Germline assignment: CDR1 MDHEN and CDR2 SYDVKM. CDR3: CASSYRASSGNTIYF. The CDR3 region has the DNA TGTGCCAGCAGTTACAGGGCGAGCTCTGGAAACACCATATATTTT.

The chain is built from TRBV7-2 and TRBJ1-5; D is unresolved. The CDR3 spans 16 residues. Trimming pared 2 bases from V and 0 bases from J, leaving 11 bases between. Germline V gene sequence: CDR1 SGHTA, CDR2 FQGNSA. The CDR3 DNA reads TGTGCCAGCAGCTTATTCGAAGGACTTAGCAATCAGCCCCAGCATTTT. Translated: CASSLFEGLSNQPQHF.

This clone has a handful of counts. The V gene is TRBV29-1, the J gene TRBJ1-2; 7 bases are shared with TRBD1. Germline CDR1 is SQVTM and CDR2 is ANQGSEA. The trim removed 5 bases at V and 4 bases at J, leaving 13 bases unmatched. The CDR3 loop spans 15 amino acids. In nucleotides, the CDR3 is TGCAGCGTTTTGACAGGGCCGGCTACCGGCTATGGCTACACCTTC. Translating it yields CSVLTGPATGYGYTF.

With regard to this clone: The same CDR3 also results from other DNA sequences found in this sample. The V and J genes are TRBV27 and TRBJ2-3, with D unclear. Trimming shortened V by 4 bases and J by 2 bases, and 7 bases separated the two germline ends. The CDR3 loop spans 13 amino acids. The germline gives CDR1 MNHEY, CDR2 SMNVEV (reference sequence). CDR3 sequence reads: CASSSTSTDTQYF. Written as DNA, the CDR3 is TGTGCCAGCAGTTCCACCTCCACAGATACGCAGTATTTT.

The V gene is TRBV7-2, the J gene TRBJ2-7; 9 bases map to TRBD2. The J segment lost 6 bases and the V segment lost 3 bases, leaving 15 bases of the junction unmatched. The CDR3 consists of 17 residues. Germline values: CDR1 SGHTA, CDR2 FQGNSA. Written as DNA, the CDR3 is TGTGCCAGCAGCTTTTTGCCTTGGACATCAGCGGGGGGCGAGCAGTACTTC. Translated: CASSFLPWTSAGGEQYF.

The chain combines TRBV6-2 or TRBV6-3 with TRBJ1-5; 7 bases are a match to TRBD1. V dropped 5 bases and J dropped 0; count of bases not matched to a gene: 22. Germline CDR1 and CDR2: MNHEY and SVGEGT. This CDR3 comprises 21 residues. The CDR3: CASSRPGTAFGLGRSNQPQHF. The CDR3 DNA sequence: TGTGCCAGCAGTCGCCCCGGGACAGCCTTTGGTTTAGGACGTAGCAATCAGCCCCAGCATTTT.

This clone was observed once. The chain has TRBV19 and TRBJ2-4; D is perhaps TRBD1 (6 bases). There are 15 residues in the CDR3. Trimming took 4 bases from V and 1 from J, leaving 11 bases between them. Germline V gene sequence: CDR1 LNHDA, CDR2 SQIVND (reference sequence). The CDR3 DNA reads TGTGCCAGTAGTACCCCAGGGGTCGCCAAAAACATTCAGTACTTC. This encodes CASSTPGVAKNIQYF.

The V and J genes are TRBV25-1 and TRBJ2-7; D call uncertain. V shed 2 bases and J shed 2 bases, with 10 bases lying between them. The germline V gene has CDR1 MGHDK and CDR2 SYGVNS. The CDR3 is 14 residues long. The CDR3 coding sequence is TGTGCCAGCAGTGAAGACGGCAGCACCTACGAGCAGTACTTC. Protein product: CASSEDGSTYEQYF.

V is TRBV27 and J is TRBJ2-2; no firm D call. This CDR3 has 16 amino acids. Germline V gene sequence: CDR1 MNHEY, CDR2 SMNVEV (reference sequence). The V and J ends lost 4 bases and 5 bases respectively, with 17 bases between them. CDR3 nucleotide sequence: TGTGCCAGCAGTTCCCCCGCCAGGCCAGTGACCGGGGAGCTGTTTTTT. Amino acids: CASSSPARPVTGELFF.

The chain's CDR3 is CASSLAGATTEAFF. The CDR3 DNA reads as TGCGCCAGCAGCTTGGCCGGAGCGACCACTGAAGCTTTCTTT. The chain couples TRBV5-1 to TRBJ1-1; D remains ambiguous. The CDR3 covers 14 residues. Trimming stripped 0 bases from V and 4 bases from J, with 10 bases between. From germline, CDR1 is SGHRS and CDR2 YFSETQ.

The chain is built from TRBV28 and TRBJ1-6; maybe TRBD1 (6 bases). Germline CDR1 and CDR2: MDHEN and SYDVKM. The CDR3 extends over 15 amino acids. V shed 2 bases and J shed 7 bases, with 12 bases lying between them. The CDR3 reads CASSLLDRDNSPLHF. DNA of the CDR3: TGTGCCAGCAGTTTACTGGACAGAGACAATTCACCCCTCCACTTT. The full variable domain, in which reference TRBV28 and TRBJ1-6 provide the parts outside the CDR3, is DVKVTQSSRYLVKRTGEKVFLECVQDMDHENMFWYRQDPGLGLRLIYFSYDVKMKEKGDIPEGYSVSREKKERFSLILESASTNQTSMYLCASSLLDRDNSPLHFGNGTRLTVT.

This chain links TRBV29-1 with TRBJ1-2, with D unresolved. Trimming removed 6 bases at V and 4 bases at J, with 24 bases between. Germline CDR1 is SQVTM and CDR2 is ANQGSEA. The CDR3 consists of 16 residues. The CDR3 reads CSVLPGFQALSYGYTF. CDR3 bases: TGCAGCGTCCTCCCCGGATTCCAGGCGTTATCCTATGGCTACACCTTC.

The genes are TRBV9 and TRBJ2-1; D not certain. V dropped 4 bases and J dropped 11 bases, with 13 bases sitting between them. The CDR3 is 12 residues long. CDR1 is SGDLS and CDR2 is YYNGEE in the germline V gene. The CDR3 nucleotides read TGTGCCAGCAGCCCAGATACAATGAAGCAGTTCTTC. This translates into CASSPDTMKQFF.

V is TRBV5-6 and J is TRBJ1-4, with D unresolved. The CDR3 length is 14 residues. V lost 0 bases and J lost 6, with 9 bases in between. Germline lookup yields CDR1 SGHDT and CDR2 YYEEEE. DNA of the CDR3: TGTGCCAGCAGCTTGGGGAACCGGGATGAAAAACTGTTTTTT. Protein sequence: CASSLGNRDEKLFF.

The chain carries TRBV5-4 and TRBJ2-5; D may be TRBD1 (6 bases). V was shortened by 4 bases and J by 1 base, with 14 bases between the two germline ends. The CDR3 totals 15 residues. CDR1 is SGHNT and CDR2 is YYREEE in the germline V gene (reference sequence). CDR3 DNA sequence: TGTGCCAGCAGCATCGACAGGCGCCCCCAAGAGACCCAGTACTTC. It yields the protein CASSIDRRPQETQYF.

The chain is built from TRBV6-5 and TRBJ2-3; 8 bases map to TRBD1. Germline V gene sequence: CDR1 MNHEY, CDR2 SVGAGI. The CDR3 loop spans 15 amino acids. Losses at the gene ends were 5 bases for V and 4 bases for J; bases not matched to a gene: 8. CDR3 sequence: CASSPRAGGPDTQYF. For the CDR3, the DNA is TGTGCCAGCAGTCCGAGGGCAGGGGGCCCAGATACGCAGTATTTT.

The rearrangement joins TRBV19 to TRBJ1-1; TRBD1 might be the D (6 bases). CDR3 size: 18 residues. The ends were cut back, 0 bases at V and 4 bases at J, with 21 bases in the middle. Per the germline V gene, CDR1 is LNHDA and CDR2 is SQIVND (reference sequence). CDR3 sequence (DNA): TGTGCCAGTAGTATAGATCCCCTCCGACAGGCTGAGGGCACTGAAGCTTTCTTT. It translates to CASSIDPLRQAEGTEAFF.

This clone showed up just a few times. The chain employs TRBV6-5 and TRBJ1-5; D not certain. Between the trimmed V and J ends, which lost 11 bases and 5 bases, there was a span of 10 bases. CDR3 length: 11 residues. CDR1 and CDR2 from the germline V gene are MNHEY and SVGAGI. As DNA, the CDR3 is TGTGCCGGCGGAAGGGATCAGCCCCAGCATTTT. Encoded protein: CAGGRDQPQHF.

This clone came up once. The J gene is TRBJ2-5, the V gene TRBV7-7; 12 bases map to TRBD2. The V gene end was trimmed by 1 base and the J gene end by 5 bases; junction bases not matched to a gene: 2. This CDR3 has 15 residues. Germline assignment: CDR1 SSHAT and CDR2 FNYEAQ (reference sequence). CDR3 protein: CASSLVLAGGETQYF. The CDR3 DNA is TGTGCCAGCAGCTTAGTCCTAGCGGGAGGGGAGACCCAGTACTTC. Complete variable domain (other parts from reference TRBV7-7 and TRBJ2-5): GAGVSQSPRYKVTKRGQDVTLRCDPISSHATLYWYQQALGQGPEFLTYFNYEAQPDKSGLPSDRFSAERPEGSISTLTIQRTEQRDSAMYRCASSLVLAGGETQYFGPGTRLLVL.

The rearrangement joins TRBV3-1 (or the pseudogene TRBV3-2) to TRBJ1-6, with D perhaps TRBD1 (5 bases). The CDR3 extends over 14 amino acids. V was trimmed by 4 bases and J by 7 bases, leaving 11 bases between them. Looked up from germline, CDR1 is LGHDT and CDR2 is YNNKEL (reference sequence). The DNA of the CDR3 is TGTGCCAGCAGCCCCCGAGGGGAAAATTCACCCCTCCACTTT. It specifies CASSPRGENSPLHF.

V and J are TRBV7-8 and TRBJ1-5; D is possibly TRBD1 (5 bases). V was trimmed by 2 bases and J by 6 bases, leaving 8 bases between them. Looked up from germline, CDR1 is SGHVS and CDR2 is FQNEAQ. This CDR3 contains 13 residues. The CDR3 here is CASSLYQGQPQHF. CDR3 DNA sequence: TGTGCCAGCAGCTTATATCAGGGTCAGCCCCAGCATTTT.

The V and J genes are TRBV28 and TRBJ2-1; 7 bases line up with TRBD1. The CDR3 length is 14 residues. The germline CDR1 and CDR2 sequences are MDHEN and SYDVKM. V was clipped by 8 bases and J by 5 bases; unmatched bases: 9. The DNA of the CDR3 is TGTGCCAGCGGCACCGGGACAGCTAACAATGAGCAGTTCTTC. Translated: CASGTGTANNEQFF.

The chain has TRBV7-2 and TRBJ2-4; TRBD2 matches 15 bases. Germline CDR1 SGHTA, CDR2 FQGNSA. This CDR3 contains 16 residues. Trimming took 5 bases from V and 9 from J; bases not matched to a gene: 8. CDR3 sequence: CASSRGTSGRMVIQYF. The CDR3 coding sequence is TGTGCCAGCAGCCGGGGGACTAGCGGGAGGATGGTCATTCAGTACTTC. The variable domain in full, with the rest retrieved from reference TRBV7-2 and TRBJ2-4, is GAGVSQSPSNKVTEKGKDVELRCDPISGHTALYWYRQSLGQGLEFLIYFQGNSAPDKSGLPSDRFSAERTGGSVSTLTIQRTQQEDSAVYLCASSRGTSGRMVIQYFGAGTRLSVL.

The CDR3 loop reads CASSFRDRGREQYF. CDR3 sequence (DNA): TGTGCCAGCAGTTTCCGGGACAGGGGACGCGAGCAGTACTTC. V gene TRBV27 combines with J gene TRBJ2-7, with TRBD1 matching 10 bases. The J segment lost 6 bases and the V segment lost 3 bases, leaving 5 bases of the junction unmatched. The CDR3 totals 14 residues. The germline gives CDR1 MNHEY, CDR2 SMNVEV (reference sequence).

The rearrangement uses TRBV3-1 (or the pseudogene TRBV3-2) and TRBJ1-2, with 7 bases identical to TRBD1. The length of the CDR3 is 13 residues. Germline-derived CDR1 and CDR2 are LGHDT and YNNKEL (reference sequence). V trimming: 4 bases; J trimming: 2 bases; junction bases outside the gene matches: 1. As DNA, the CDR3 is TGTGCCAGCAGCCCGGACAGGAACTATGGCTACACCTTC. This gives the protein CASSPDRNYGYTF.

CDR3 sequence reads: CASSLVLSGATGELFF. The CDR3 nucleotides read TGTGCCAGCAGCTTAGTGCTTAGCGGGGCCACCGGGGAGCTGTTTTTT. V gene TRBV7-2 combines with J gene TRBJ2-2, with TRBD2 matching 8 bases. V lost 1 base and J lost 4; bases outside the gene matches: 5. The CDR3 is 16 residues long. Germline values: CDR1 SGHTA, CDR2 FQGNSA. Using reference TRBV7-2 and TRBJ2-2 for the parts outside the CDR3, the full variable domain is GAGVSQSPSNKVTEKGKDVELRCDPISGHTALYWYRQSLGQGLEFLIYFQGNSAPDKSGLPSDRFSAERTGGSVSTLTIQRTQQEDSAVYLCASSLVLSGATGELFFGEGSRLTVL.

The chain joins TRBV11-2 to TRBJ2-2; TRBD2 matches at 9 bases. Trimming removed 1 base from V and 6 bases from J; junction bases left unmatched: 6. The CDR3 length is 16 residues. The germline V gene has CDR1 SGHAT and CDR2 FQNNGV. The CDR3 region is CASSLVKLAGPGELFF. The CDR3 region has the DNA TGTGCCAGCAGCTTAGTCAAGCTAGCGGGGCCCGGGGAGCTGTTTTTT.

In this sample, this clone turned up once. The V and J genes are TRBV7-2 and TRBJ2-2, with D possibly TRBD2 on 5 matching bases. Germline V gene data show CDR1 as SGHTA and CDR2 as FQGNSA. There are 16 residues in the CDR3. Trimming removed 4 bases from V and 4 bases from J, with 16 bases in between. CDR3 nucleotide sequence: TGTGCCAGCAGCTCACCGGGGATAGGAGGCACCGGGGAGCTGTTTTTT. This gives the protein CASSSPGIGGTGELFF.

The rearrangement uses TRBV28 and TRBJ2-6; D tentatively fits TRBD1 or TRBD2 (5 bases each). V was cut by 5 bases and J by 4 bases, with 9 bases left in between. The CDR3 has 14 residues. Germline CDR1 MDHEN, CDR2 SYDVKM. The CDR3 spells CASSVGVGANVLTF. The CDR3 nucleotides are TGTGCCAGCAGTGTGGGGGTAGGGGCCAACGTCCTGACTTTC.

The V gene is TRBV27, the J gene TRBJ2-7; TRBD1 matches at 8 bases. The ends lost 8 bases at V and 3 bases at J; junction bases unmatched: 3. The CDR3 length is 12 residues. Germline assignment: CDR1 MNHEY and CDR2 SMNVEV (reference sequence). The DNA of the CDR3 is TGTGCCAGCTCAGACAGGGGCTACGAGCAGTACTTC. It is translated as CASSDRGYEQYF.

The rearrangement links TRBV2 to TRBJ1-3; D is unresolved. Germline CDR1 SNHLY, CDR2 FYNNEI. This CDR3 region has 14 residues. Trimming cost V 7 bases and J 0 bases, with 10 bases left between them. The CDR3 bases are TGTGCCAGCAACCGAAGGGCCTCTGGAAACACCATATATTTT. It specifies CASNRRASGNTIYF.